This paragraph reports one T cell receptor beta chain. The antigen remains undetermined. This entry comes from a study of CD8+CD57+ T cells in acquired aplastic anemia. Across the whole study: Sorted CD4+ and CD8+ cells yielded DNA averaging approximately 3 ug. Regarding the study as a whole: Around 27 sequences, all CD8+ CDR3, were shared between patients and controls. Patients and controls were not found to differ significantly in CD8+ Simpson's diversity.

The TCR beta profiling, which covered VDJ combination and CDR3 sequence, was carried out using genomic DNA as the template. TCRdb reanalysed the reads using MiXCR and keeps one entry per CDR3 protein. The repertoire includes more than 100,000 distinct CDR3 sequences, 40% to 45% of them detected once, and less than 8.5% sits in the top ten. This CDR3 has 15 residues. CDR1 and CDR2 from the germline V gene are SGHAT and FQNNGV. The V segment lost 4 bases and the J segment 6 bases; nucleotides outside the gene matches: 8. The sequence came from a human donor in good health, serving as a control. The specimen was sorted CD4+, CD8+, or CD8+CD57+ T cells (not recorded which) from PBMCs. The chain employs TRBV11-2 and TRBJ2-3; 9 bases fit TRBD1. The CDR3 here is CASSSWAGQGDTQYF. The DNA of the CDR3 is TGTGCCAGCAGCTCGTGGGCGGGACAGGGCGATACGCAGTATTTT.